A selection of T cell receptor beta chains follows, all from one sample in a study of T cell repertoires in cytomegalovirus infection. From the reads, TCRdb called clonotypes with MiXCR, one entry per CDR3 protein. The repertoire holds some 600,000 distinct CDR3 sequences, 24% seen once, with less than 10% in the top ten. Source material: CD8+ T cells from PBMCs. The receptor source for this set is a human donor in good health (CMV status not recorded). Some clones in this sample may be carry-over from other donors' samples. Both conserved end residues are part of each CDR3. A D gene is named only where the DNA matches it firmly. Size values are once, few and many counts, or a class for expanded clones, and some rows have none.

V gene,J gene,clone size,D gene,CDR3 protein,CDR3 DNA
TRBV7-3,TRBJ2-1,many,TRBD2,CASSAGTSYNNEQFF,TGTGCCAGCTCGGCGGGGACTAGCTACAACAATGAGCAGTTCTTC
TRBV20-1,TRBJ2-1,-,TRBD2,CSARDRGGWDEQFF,TGCAGTGCTAGAGACCGGGGGGGCTGGGATGAGCAGTTCTTC
TRBV7-6,TRBJ1-2,-,TRBD1,CASSSGTDYNYGYTF,TGTGCCAGCAGCTCGGGGACAGATTATAACTATGGCTACACCTTC
TRBV2,TRBJ1-5,-,TRBD1,CASIQGEDDQPQHF,TGTGCCAGCATCCAGGGGGAAGACGATCAGCCCCAGCATTTT
TRBV6-5,TRBJ2-4,-,TRBD1,CASRTRDRGGWDIQYF,TGTGCCAGCAGAACCCGGGACAGGGGGGGGTGGGACATTCAGTACTTC
TRBV7-9,TRBJ2-2,few,TRBD1,CAASGGQGYTGELFF,TGTGCCGCCTCAGGCGGACAGGGCTACACCGGGGAGCTGTTTTTT
TRBV7-8,TRBJ1-1,-,-,CASSLARRGASRPTSEAFF,TGTGCCAGCAGCTTAGCGCGGCGGGGCGCGAGCCGCCCGACGTCTGAAGCTTTCTTT
TRBV14,TRBJ2-5,-,-,CASSQEVAQPFLTKYF,TGTGCCAGCAGCCAAGAGGTTGCACAGCCGTTCCTGACCAAGTACTTC
TRBV27,TRBJ2-4,many,TRBD2,CAKSGGKAKNIQYF,TGTGCCAAGAGCGGGGGGAAAGCCAAAAACATTCAGTACTTC
TRBV7-4,TRBJ2-5,-,-,CTSSAGTPEETQYF,TGTACCAGCAGCGCCGGGACACCGGAAGAGACCCAGTACTTC
TRBV6-5,TRBJ2-2,few,TRBD2,CASSYGAGGQLFF,TGTGCCAGCAGTTACGGTGCGGGGGGCCAGCTGTTTTTT
TRBV25-1,TRBJ2-2,-,-,CASSGGFPGELFF,TGTGCCAGCAGTGGAGGGTTTCCCGGGGAGCTGTTTTTT
TRBV27,TRBJ1-1,many,-,CASSLSAGSNTEAFF,TGTGCCAGCAGTTTATCGGCAGGGTCGAACACTGAAGCTTTCTTT
TRBV6-2/TRBV6-3,TRBJ2-1,many,-,CASSYQVYNEQFF,TGTGCCAGCAGTTACCAGGTTTACAATGAGCAGTTCTTC
TRBV11-2,TRBJ2-3,-,-,CASSAINSDTQYF,TGTGCCAGCAGCGCCATCAATTCAGATACGCAGTATTTT
TRBV20-1,TRBJ1-4,-,-,CSASFDRFNEKLFF,TGCAGTGCCAGCTTCGACAGGTTTAATGAAAAACTGTTTTTT
TRBV4-2,TRBJ1-3,few,-,CASTFLGDGNTIYF,TGTGCCAGCACCTTCTTGGGGGACGGAAACACCATATATTTT
TRBV18,TRBJ1-2,few,TRBD1,CASSPGTVANYGYTF,TGTGCCAGCTCACCGGGGACAGTAGCTAACTATGGCTACACCTTC
TRBV27,TRBJ2-2,-,TRBD2,CASSPSGGETGELFF,TGTGCCAGCAGTCCGAGCGGGGGGGAGACCGGGGAGCTGTTTTTT
TRBV29-1,TRBJ1-4,few,-,CSVLLVGVGEKLFF,TGCAGCGTACTTCTCGTAGGGGTTGGGGAAAAACTGTTTTTT
TRBV19,TRBJ1-1,-,-,CASSIPSGVTEAFF,TGTGCCAGTAGTATCCCCTCGGGGGTCACTGAAGCTTTCTTT
TRBV4-3,TRBJ1-2,many,-,CASSQDPPPRSGHGYTF,TGCGCCAGCAGCCAAGATCCCCCTCCCCGGTCGGGCCATGGCTACACCTTC
TRBV28,TRBJ2-1,-,TRBD1,CASSLFSQTGYNEQFF,TGTGCCAGCAGTTTATTTTCCCAGACAGGGTACAATGAGCAGTTCTTC
TRBV12-3/TRBV12-4,TRBJ1-1,once,TRBD1,CASSFWDRGPGTEAFF,TGTGCCAGCAGTTTTTGGGACAGGGGGCCGGGGACTGAAGCTTTCTTT
TRBV6-2/TRBV6-3,TRBJ2-5,-,-,CASSYSGTLETQYF,TGTGCCAGCAGTTACTCTGGGACCTTAGAGACCCAGTACTTC
TRBV12-5,TRBJ2-1,-,-,CASGWTADTFTGSSYNEQFF,TGTGCTAGTGGCTGGACGGCGGACACCTTCACCGGGAGCTCCTACAATGAGCAGTTCTTC
TRBV7-9,TRBJ2-1,many,TRBD1,CASSRQGNEQFF,TGTGCCAGCAGTAGACAGGGTAATGAGCAGTTCTTC
TRBV7-9,TRBJ1-6,-,-,CASSPEKGNSPLHF,TGTGCCAGCAGCCCCGAAAAGGGGAATTCACCCCTCCACTTT
TRBV10-3,TRBJ2-2,few,TRBD1,CAISESLPGGNTGELFF,TGTGCCATCAGTGAGTCCCTCCCAGGGGGGAACACCGGGGAGCTGTTTTTT
TRBV29-1,TRBJ2-4,-,TRBD2,CSVVGRGNIQYF,TGCAGCGTGGTCGGGAGGGGAAACATTCAGTACTTC
TRBV19,TRBJ1-1,-,-,CASTISMNTEAFF,TGTGCCAGTACTATATCGATGAACACTGAAGCTTTCTTT